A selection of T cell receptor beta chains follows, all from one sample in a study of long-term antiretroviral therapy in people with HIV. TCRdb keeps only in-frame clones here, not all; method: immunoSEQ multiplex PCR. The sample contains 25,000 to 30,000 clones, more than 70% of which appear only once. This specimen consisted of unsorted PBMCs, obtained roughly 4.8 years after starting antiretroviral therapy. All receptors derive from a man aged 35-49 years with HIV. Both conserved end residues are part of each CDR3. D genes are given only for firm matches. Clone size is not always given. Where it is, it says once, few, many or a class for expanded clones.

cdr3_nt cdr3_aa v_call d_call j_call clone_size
TGCGCCAGCAGCTTGGTATCTGGGGCAGTCACTGAAGCTTTCTTT CASSLVSGAVTEAFF TRBV5-1 NA TRBJ1-1 NA
TGTGCCACCAGCAGGACAGGGACAACTAATGAAAAACTGTTTTTT CATSRTGTTNEKLFF TRBV15 TRBD1 TRBJ1-4 once
TGCGCCAGCAGCTTGATGGGTAATGAGCAGTTCTTC CASSLMGNEQFF TRBV5-1 NA TRBJ2-1 NA
TGTGCCAGCAGCGCTCAGGGGGCGGATTATGGCTACACCTTC CASSAQGADYGYTF TRBV27 TRBD1 TRBJ1-2 NA
TGCAGCGTTCATAGCGGGAGGGCCCACGAGCAGTACTTC CSVHSGRAHEQYF TRBV29-1 TRBD2 TRBJ2-7 NA
TGTGCCAGCAGTAGGGGGACTAGCTCCTACGAGCAGTACTTC CASSRGTSSYEQYF TRBV2 TRBD2 TRBJ2-7 NA
TGTGCCAGCAGCTTTGGACAGGGGGGCCTGGCTATCCTGGAGACCCAGTACTTC CASSFGQGGLAILETQYF TRBV5-5 TRBD1 TRBJ2-5 NA
TGTGCCAGCAGTTTAGGGGCCTACAATGAGCAGTTCTTC CASSLGAYNEQFF TRBV27 NA TRBJ2-1 NA
TGTGCCACCAGCAGAGAGGGGGAGGGAAGGTACGAGCAGTACTTC CATSREGEGRYEQYF TRBV15 TRBD2 TRBJ2-7 NA
TGTGCCATCGCGGGGGCGGAAGGGGCCAACGTCCTGACTTTC CAIAGAEGANVLTF TRBV10-3 NA TRBJ2-6 NA
TGTGCCAGCAGTTATTTACAGGCCCACGAGCAGTACTTC CASSYLQAHEQYF TRBV6-5 NA TRBJ2-7 NA
TGTGCCAGCTCGCCCGGACAAACACGGGCCTACGAGCAGTACTTC CASSPGQTRAYEQYF TRBV18 NA TRBJ2-7 few
TGCGCCAGCAGAAACGGACAGAGACCGTGGGGGGATGAGCAGTTCTTC CASRNGQRPWGDEQFF TRBV5-1 NA TRBJ2-1 NA
TGTGCCAGCAGGGGGACTAGCGGGGTCACCGGGGAGCTGTTTTTT CASRGTSGVTGELFF TRBV6-6 TRBD2 TRBJ2-2 NA
TGTGCCAGTAGTAAGGGGACAGGGCATTACGGGCAGTACTTC CASSKGTGHYGQYF TRBV19 TRBD1 TRBJ2-7 NA
TGCACCAGCAGCCAAGAGGGCGGGCCGAGATTCTACGAGCAGTACTTC CTSSQEGGPRFYEQYF TRBV1 NA TRBJ2-7 NA
TGCGCCAGCAGCCAAGAGGGGTTCTATGGCTACACCTTC CASSQEGFYGYTF TRBV4-1 NA TRBJ1-2 NA
TGTGCCAGCAGCCCTGTCCCTGTAGCTGGGGAGCTGTTTTTT CASSPVPVAGELFF TRBV11-2 NA TRBJ2-2 NA
TGTGCCAGCAGCCAGGGACTAGCGGCGAACACCGGGGAGCTGTTTTTT CASSQGLAANTGELFF TRBV7-6 TRBD2 TRBJ2-2 NA
TGTGCCAGCAGTCGTATGACAGGGGGCGAGTACTTC CASSRMTGGEYF TRBV5-6 TRBD1 TRBJ2-7 NA
TGCGCCAGCAGTGGGGGACTCGGAAGCACAGATACGCAGTATTTT CASSGGLGSTDTQYF TRBV10-2 NA TRBJ2-3 NA
TGTGCCAGCAGCACGTCGACAGGACCTACTGGAAACACCATATATTTT CASSTSTGPTGNTIYF TRBV21-1 NA TRBJ1-3 once
TGCGCCAGCAGCTTGGTACCCTCCTACGAGCAGTACTTC CASSLVPSYEQYF TRBV5-1 NA TRBJ2-7 NA
TGCGTCGGACAGGGGGTCTACGAGCAGTACTTC CVGQGVYEQYF TRBV20-1 TRBD1 TRBJ2-7 once
TGTGCCAGCAGAGGACACGACAATGAGCAGTTCTTC CASRGHDNEQFF TRBV11-3 NA TRBJ2-1 NA
TGTGCCAGCAGTTATAACAGAGTCAATGAGCAGTTCTTC CASSYNRVNEQFF TRBV27 NA TRBJ2-1 NA
TGTGCCAGCACAACCTGGGGGGAGACCCAGTACTTC CASTTWGETQYF TRBV7-9 NA TRBJ2-5 NA
TGTGCCAGCTCTCCGCTTTCGGGAACCGGGGAGCTGTTTTTT CASSPLSGTGELFF TRBV18 NA TRBJ2-2 few
TGTGCCAGCAGCTCCGGGGGAATCAGCTCCTACAATGAGCAGTTCTTC CASSSGGISSYNEQFF TRBV5-4 NA TRBJ2-1 NA
TGTGCCAGCAGCGGACTAACCACAGATACGCAGTATTTT CASSGLTTDTQYF TRBV11-2 NA TRBJ2-3 NA
TGCGCCAGCAGCTTGAGTGGGGCCGCGAACACTGAAGCTTTCTTT CASSLSGAANTEAFF TRBV5-1 NA TRBJ1-1 NA
TGCGCCAGCAGCCCGGGGACAGGGATCGAGCAGTACTTC CASSPGTGIEQYF TRBV5-1 TRBD1 TRBJ2-7 few
TGTGCCAGCAGCTATCGACAGGGGTTAGGATATGAGCAGTTCTTC CASSYRQGLGYEQFF TRBV5-4 TRBD1 TRBJ2-1 NA
TGTGCCAGCAGCTTAGGGGGGGCGGGGTTCAATGAGCAGTTCTTC CASSLGGAGFNEQFF TRBV7-8 NA TRBJ2-1 NA
TGTGCCAGCAGGGAACAGGTTGTCTCTGGAAACACCATATATTTT CASREQVVSGNTIYF TRBV6-1 NA TRBJ1-3 NA
TGTGCCAGCAGCCAAGGACATGGATCTGAGCGGCCTGGAAACACCATATATTTT CASSQGHGSERPGNTIYF TRBV7-9 NA TRBJ1-3 NA
TGTGCCACCAGCAGAGATGACCCGAACACCGGGGAGCTGTTTTTT CATSRDDPNTGELFF TRBV15 NA TRBJ2-2 NA
TGTGCTAGTGGTAAACAGAGCGGGGGGGCGTGGTTCGAGCAGTACTTC CASGKQSGGAWFEQYF TRBV12-5 TRBD2 TRBJ2-7 NA
TGTGCCAGCACCCTCGGGGGCGGCATGAACACTGAAGCTTTCTTT CASTLGGGMNTEAFF TRBV6-5 NA TRBJ1-1 NA
TGTGCCAGCAGCCCTCCAAAGACGGAGGCTTACGAGCAGTACTTC CASSPPKTEAYEQYF TRBV6-5 NA TRBJ2-7 once
TGTGCCAGCAGTGAATATACGGGAGAGGGCCACGAGCAGTACTTC CASSEYTGEGHEQYF TRBV25-1 NA TRBJ2-7 NA
TGTGCCAGCAGCCCACTAGCGGGAGGGTCCAATGAGCAGTTCTTC CASSPLAGGSNEQFF TRBV27 TRBD2 TRBJ2-1 NA
TGTGCCAGCAGCTTAGCGGGGGCCGCGGCTGGGGCCAACGTCCTGACTTTC CASSLAGAAAGANVLTF TRBV11-2 NA TRBJ2-6 NA
TGCGCCAGCAAGACAGGGGGGAACACTGAAGCTTTCTTT CASKTGGNTEAFF TRBV5-1 TRBD1 TRBJ1-1 NA
TGTGCTAGTGGCGATGGGACGGCCCAAAATCAGCCCCAGCATTTT CASGDGTAQNQPQHF TRBV12-5 NA TRBJ1-5 once
TGTGCCAGCAGTGACAGGCAGGGAGGGCAGCCCCAGCATTTT CASSDRQGGQPQHF TRBV6-1 NA TRBJ1-5 NA
TGTGCCAGCAGCTTTGGGGCAGGGCCTTCAACTGAAGCTTTCTTT CASSFGAGPSTEAFF TRBV28 NA TRBJ1-1 NA
TGTGCCAGCAGTTTGGAGGGGTCCAGCCGAAACACCATATATTTT CASSLEGSSRNTIYF TRBV27 NA TRBJ1-3 NA
TGCGCCAGCAGCTTGGAGGGGGTGCCATCCCGGGAGCAGTACTTC CASSLEGVPSREQYF TRBV5-1 NA TRBJ2-7 once
TGTGCCAGCAGTTTATCTGGATTCGGCGGAGAAAAACTGTTTTTT CASSLSGFGGEKLFF TRBV27 NA TRBJ1-4 NA
TGTGCCAGCAGTAACAGGGTATCCCCCGCGGGCGAGCAGTACTTC CASSNRVSPAGEQYF TRBV7-8 NA TRBJ2-7 few
TGTGCCACCCGAGTACATTCTGGCAATGAGCAGTTCTTC CATRVHSGNEQFF TRBV7-8 NA TRBJ2-1 once